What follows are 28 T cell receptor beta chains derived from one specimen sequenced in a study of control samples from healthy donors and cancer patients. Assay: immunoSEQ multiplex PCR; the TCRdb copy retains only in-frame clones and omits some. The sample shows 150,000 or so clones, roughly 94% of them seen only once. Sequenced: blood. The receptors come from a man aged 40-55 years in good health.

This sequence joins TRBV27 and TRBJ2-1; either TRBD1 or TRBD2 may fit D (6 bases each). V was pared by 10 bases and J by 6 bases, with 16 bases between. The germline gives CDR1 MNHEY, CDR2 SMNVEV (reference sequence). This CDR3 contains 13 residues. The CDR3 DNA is TGTGCCACCAACTCTCGGGGGCTCAATGAGCAGTTCTTC. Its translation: CATNSRGLNEQFF.

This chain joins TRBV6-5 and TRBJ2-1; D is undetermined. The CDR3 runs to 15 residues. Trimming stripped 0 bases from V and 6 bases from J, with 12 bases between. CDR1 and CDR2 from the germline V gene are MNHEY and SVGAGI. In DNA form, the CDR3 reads TGTGCCAGCAGTTACTCGTTTCTCGTCCTCAATGAGCAGTTCTTC. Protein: CASSYSFLVLNEQFF.

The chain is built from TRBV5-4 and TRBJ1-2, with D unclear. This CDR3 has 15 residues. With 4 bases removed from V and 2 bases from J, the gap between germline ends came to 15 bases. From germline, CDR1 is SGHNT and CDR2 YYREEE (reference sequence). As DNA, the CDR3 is TGTGCCAGCAGCCCGGACCCCGGGATAAACTATGGCTACACCTTC. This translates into CASSPDPGINYGYTF.

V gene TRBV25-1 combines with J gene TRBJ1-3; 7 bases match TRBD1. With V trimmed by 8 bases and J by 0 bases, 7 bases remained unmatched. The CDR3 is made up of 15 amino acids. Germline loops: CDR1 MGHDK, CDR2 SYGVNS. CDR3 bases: TGTGCCAGCCGACGGACAGGCGTCTCTGGAAACACCATATATTTT. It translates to CASRRTGVSGNTIYF.

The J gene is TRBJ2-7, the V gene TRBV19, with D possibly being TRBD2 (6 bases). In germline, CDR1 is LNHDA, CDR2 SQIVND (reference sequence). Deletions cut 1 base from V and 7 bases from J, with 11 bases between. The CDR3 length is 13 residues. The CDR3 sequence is CASSIGLANEQYF. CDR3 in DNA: TGTGCCAGTAGTATAGGGCTAGCGAATGAGCAGTACTTC.

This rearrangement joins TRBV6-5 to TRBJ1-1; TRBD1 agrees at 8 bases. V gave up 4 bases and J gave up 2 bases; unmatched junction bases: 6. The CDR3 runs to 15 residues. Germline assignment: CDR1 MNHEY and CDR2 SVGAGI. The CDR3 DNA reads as TGTGCCAGCAGTTCTATGACAGGGGCAAACACTGAAGCTTTCTTT. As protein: CASSSMTGANTEAFF.

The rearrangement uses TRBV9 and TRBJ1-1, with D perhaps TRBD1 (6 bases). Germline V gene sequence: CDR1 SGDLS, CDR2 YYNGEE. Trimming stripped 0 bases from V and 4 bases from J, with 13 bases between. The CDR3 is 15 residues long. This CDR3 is CASSVDGTTFTEAFF. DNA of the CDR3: TGTGCCAGCAGCGTAGATGGGACAACCTTCACTGAAGCTTTCTTT.

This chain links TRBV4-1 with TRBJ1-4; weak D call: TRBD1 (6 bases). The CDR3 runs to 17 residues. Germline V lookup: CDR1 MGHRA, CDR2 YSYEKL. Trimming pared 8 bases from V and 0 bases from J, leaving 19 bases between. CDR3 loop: CASRGQFPRATNEKLFF. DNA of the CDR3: TGCGCCAGCCGTGGACAGTTCCCGAGGGCAACTAATGAAAAACTGTTTTTT.

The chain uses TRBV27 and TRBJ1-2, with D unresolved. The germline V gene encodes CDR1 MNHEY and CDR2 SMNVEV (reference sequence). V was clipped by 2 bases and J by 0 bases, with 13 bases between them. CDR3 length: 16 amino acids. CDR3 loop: CASSLKSSTTNYGYTF. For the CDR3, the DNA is TGTGCCAGCAGTTTAAAGAGCTCCACGACTAACTATGGCTACACCTTC.

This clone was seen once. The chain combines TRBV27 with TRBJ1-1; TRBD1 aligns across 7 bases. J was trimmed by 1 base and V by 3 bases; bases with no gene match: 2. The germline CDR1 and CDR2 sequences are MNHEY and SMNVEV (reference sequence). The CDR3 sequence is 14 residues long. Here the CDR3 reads CASSFRTGNTEAFF. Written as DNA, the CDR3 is TGTGCCAGCAGTTTTCGGACAGGGAACACTGAAGCTTTCTTT.

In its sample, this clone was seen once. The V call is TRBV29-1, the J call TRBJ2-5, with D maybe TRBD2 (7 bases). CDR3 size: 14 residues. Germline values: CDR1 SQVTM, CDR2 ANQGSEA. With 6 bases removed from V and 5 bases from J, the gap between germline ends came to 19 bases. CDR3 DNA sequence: TGCAGCGTGCGAAGGGGGGGGCTGGAGGAGACCCAGTACTTC. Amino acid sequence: CSVRRGGLEETQYF. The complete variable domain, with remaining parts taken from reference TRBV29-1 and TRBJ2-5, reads SAVISQKPSRDICQRGTSLTIQCQVDSQVTMMFWYRQQPGQSLTLIATANQGSEATYESGFVIDKFPISRPNLTFSTLTVSNMSPEDSSIYLCSVRRGGLEETQYFGPGTRLLVL.

Here the CDR3 DNA reads TGCGCCAGCAGCGAGGGACAGGGAGATGAAAAACTGTTTTTT. Protein sequence: CASSEGQGDEKLFF. The chain is built from TRBV5-1 and TRBJ1-4, with 9 bases lining up with TRBD1. Germline V gives CDR1 SGHRS, CDR2 YFSETQ. The CDR3 length is 14 residues. V lost 4 bases to trimming and J lost 6 bases; unmatched junction nucleotides: 4.

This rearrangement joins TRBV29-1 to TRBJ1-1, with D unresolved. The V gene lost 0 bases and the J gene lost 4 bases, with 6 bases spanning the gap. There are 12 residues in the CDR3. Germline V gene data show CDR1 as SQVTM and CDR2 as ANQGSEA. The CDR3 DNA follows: TGCAGCGTTGAAGAGAGTAGCACTGAAGCTTTCTTT. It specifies CSVEESSTEAFF.

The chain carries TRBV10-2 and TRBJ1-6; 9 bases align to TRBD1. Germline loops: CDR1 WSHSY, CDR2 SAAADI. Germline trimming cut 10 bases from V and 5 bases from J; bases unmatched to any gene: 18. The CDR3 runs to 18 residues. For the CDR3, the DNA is TGCGCCACTTCCTGGACAGGGGAGATCTCCTTAGATAATTCACCCCTCCACTTT. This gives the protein CATSWTGEISLDNSPLHF.

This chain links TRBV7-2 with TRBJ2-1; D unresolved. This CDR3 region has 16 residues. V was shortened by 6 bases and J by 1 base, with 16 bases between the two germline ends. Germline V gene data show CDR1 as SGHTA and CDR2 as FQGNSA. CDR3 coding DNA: TGTGCCAGCAGTCTCCGTGGAGAGTGGTCCTACAATGAGCAGTTCTTC. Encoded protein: CASSLRGEWSYNEQFF.

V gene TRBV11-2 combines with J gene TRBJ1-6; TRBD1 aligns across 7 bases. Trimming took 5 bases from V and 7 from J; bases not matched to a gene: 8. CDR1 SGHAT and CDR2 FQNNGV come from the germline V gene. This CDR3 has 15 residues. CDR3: CASSPRQGSNSPLHF. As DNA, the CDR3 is TGTGCCAGCAGCCCTCGACAGGGATCCAATTCACCCCTCCACTTT.

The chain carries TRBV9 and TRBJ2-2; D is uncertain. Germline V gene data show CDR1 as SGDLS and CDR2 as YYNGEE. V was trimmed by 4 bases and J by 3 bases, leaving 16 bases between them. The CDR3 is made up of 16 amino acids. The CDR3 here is CASSPRGGRDTGELFF. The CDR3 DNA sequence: TGTGCCAGCAGCCCGAGAGGCGGCAGAGACACCGGGGAGCTGTTTTTT.

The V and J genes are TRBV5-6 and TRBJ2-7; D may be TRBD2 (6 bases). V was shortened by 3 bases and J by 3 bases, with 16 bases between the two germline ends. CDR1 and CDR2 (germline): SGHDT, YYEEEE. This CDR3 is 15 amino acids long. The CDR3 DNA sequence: TGTGCCAGCAGCTCCGGTCTCGGCGGGGACTACGAGCAGTACTTC. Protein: CASSSGLGGDYEQYF.

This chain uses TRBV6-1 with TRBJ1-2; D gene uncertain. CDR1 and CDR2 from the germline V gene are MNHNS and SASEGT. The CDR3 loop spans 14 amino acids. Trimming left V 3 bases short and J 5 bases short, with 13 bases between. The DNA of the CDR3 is TGTGCCAGCAGTGAGACGCTTTCCACTTATGGCTACACCTTC. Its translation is CASSETLSTYGYTF.

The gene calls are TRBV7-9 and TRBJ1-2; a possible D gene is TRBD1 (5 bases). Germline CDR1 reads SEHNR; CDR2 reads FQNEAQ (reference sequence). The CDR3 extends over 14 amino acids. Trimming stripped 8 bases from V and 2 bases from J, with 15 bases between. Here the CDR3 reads CASLKETENYGYTF. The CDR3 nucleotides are TGTGCCAGCCTCAAGGAGACAGAAAACTATGGCTACACCTTC.

As DNA, the CDR3 is TGTGCCACAGGACAGCAAGTTATAAAAGAGACCCAGTACTTC. It encodes CATGQQVIKETQYF. The chain couples TRBV10-3 to TRBJ2-5; D may be TRBD1 (6 bases). Germline values: CDR1 ENHRY, CDR2 SYGVKD. V lost 10 bases and J lost 3, with 18 bases in between. The CDR3 loop spans 14 amino acids.

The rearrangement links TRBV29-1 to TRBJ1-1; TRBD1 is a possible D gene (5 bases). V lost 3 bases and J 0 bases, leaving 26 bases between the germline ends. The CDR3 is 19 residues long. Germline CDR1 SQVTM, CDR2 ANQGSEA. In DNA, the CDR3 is TGCAGCGTTGATCACCCCTCGGGGGTCGGGTTTTACATGAACACTGAAGCTTTCTTT. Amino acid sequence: CSVDHPSGVGFYMNTEAFF.

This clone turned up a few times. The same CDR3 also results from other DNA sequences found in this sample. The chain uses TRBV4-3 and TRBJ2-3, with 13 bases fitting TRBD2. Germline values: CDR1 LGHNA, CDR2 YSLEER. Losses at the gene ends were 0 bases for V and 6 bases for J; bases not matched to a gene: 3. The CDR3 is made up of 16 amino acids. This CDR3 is CASSQELAGGPDTQYF. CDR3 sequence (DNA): TGCGCCAGCAGCCAAGAACTAGCGGGGGGGCCGGATACGCAGTATTTT.

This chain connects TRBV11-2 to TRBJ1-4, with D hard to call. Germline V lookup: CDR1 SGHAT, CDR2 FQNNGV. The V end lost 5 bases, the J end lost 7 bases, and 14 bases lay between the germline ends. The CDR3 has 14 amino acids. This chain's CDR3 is CASSQSPGGEKLFF. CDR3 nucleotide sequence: TGTGCCAGCAGCCAGAGTCCGGGCGGTGAAAAACTGTTTTTT.

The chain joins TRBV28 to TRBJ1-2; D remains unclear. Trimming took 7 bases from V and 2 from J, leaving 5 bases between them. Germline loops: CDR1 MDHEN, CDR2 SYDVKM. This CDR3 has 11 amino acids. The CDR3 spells CASTENYGYTF. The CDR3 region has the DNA TGTGCCAGCACAGAGAACTATGGCTACACCTTC.

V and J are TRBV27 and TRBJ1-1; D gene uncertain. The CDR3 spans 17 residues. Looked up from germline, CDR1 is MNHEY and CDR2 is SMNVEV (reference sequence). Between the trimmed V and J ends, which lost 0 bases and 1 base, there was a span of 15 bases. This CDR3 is CASSLSVFGGRNTEAFF. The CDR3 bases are TGTGCCAGCAGTTTATCAGTATTCGGAGGCCGGAACACTGAAGCTTTCTTT.

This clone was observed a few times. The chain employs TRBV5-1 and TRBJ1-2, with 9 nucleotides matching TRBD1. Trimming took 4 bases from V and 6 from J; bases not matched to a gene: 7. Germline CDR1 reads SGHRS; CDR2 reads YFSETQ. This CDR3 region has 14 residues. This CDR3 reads CASSPTGTGNGYTF. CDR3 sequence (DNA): TGCGCCAGCAGCCCCACCGGGACAGGGAATGGCTACACCTTC.

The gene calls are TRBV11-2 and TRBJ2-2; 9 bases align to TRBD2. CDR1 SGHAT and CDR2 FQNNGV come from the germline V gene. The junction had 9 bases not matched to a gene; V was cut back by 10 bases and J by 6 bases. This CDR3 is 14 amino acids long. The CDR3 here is CATGGLAGAGELFF. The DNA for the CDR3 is TGTGCCACGGGGGGGTTAGCGGGAGCCGGGGAGCTGTTTTTT.